This TCR beta chain derives from a study of T cell repertoires in cytomegalovirus infection. As for the study in general: HLA-C-restricted CMV epitopes, recently identified, and well-studied HLA-B-restricted ones were used by the study. Public TCR beta signatures provided an indication of both CMV infection and a matching HLA type. Study results and limitations: Clonotype analysis showed dominance of the ex vivo response by HLA-C-restricted CMV-specific TCR beta clonotypes.

V shed 0 bases and J shed 3 bases, with 8 bases lying between them. The germline CDR1 and CDR2 sequences are SGHVS and FQNEAQ. The CDR3 covers 15 residues. In its sample, this clonotype was seen many times. Its antigen remains unidentified. MiXCR, run by TCRdb on the reads, gives a single entry per CDR3 protein. The table shows roughly 310,000 distinct CDR3 sequences, with 29% occurring only once. Sample: cultured PBMCs, taken from culture after CMV antigen stimulation. The TCR originated in a human donor in good health (CMV status not recorded). Some clones in this sample may be carry-over from other donors' samples. The chain links TRBV7-8 to TRBJ2-2, with no clear D. The CDR3 here is CASSLAHTDTGELFF. As DNA, the CDR3 is TGTGCCAGCAGCTTAGCCCACACAGACACCGGGGAGCTGTTTTTT.